A selection of T cell receptor beta chains follows, all from one sample in a study of cytomegalovirus exposure and HLA in healthy donors. The method was immunoSEQ multiplex PCR; TCRdb's version includes in-frame clones alone and lacks a portion of them. The table has about 82,000 clones, roughly 96% seen once. Sequenced material: PBMCs. The receptors stem from a young woman in good health and CMV-seronegative. The CDR3 runs from the conserved cysteine through the conserved F or W. The D gene is left open where the match is weak. Clone size, where shown, is once, few, many, or a class for clones that have expanded.

d_call: -; v_call: TRBV4-1; j_call: TRBJ1-1; clone_size: -; cdr3_aa: CASSETFRRTEAFF; cdr3_nt: TGCGCCAGCAGCGAGACATTCAGACGGACTGAAGCTTTCTTT
d_call: -; v_call: TRBV7-6; j_call: TRBJ2-1; clone_size: -; cdr3_aa: CASSLGGPYNEQFF; cdr3_nt: TGTGCCAGCAGCTTAGGGGGCCCCTACAATGAGCAGTTCTTC
d_call: TRBD1; v_call: TRBV5-1; j_call: TRBJ1-1; clone_size: -; cdr3_aa: CASSLEFWDRKNTEAFF; cdr3_nt: TGCGCCAGCAGCTTGGAGTTTTGGGACAGAAAGAACACTGAAGCTTTCTTT
d_call: -; v_call: TRBV7-9; j_call: TRBJ1-5; clone_size: -; cdr3_aa: CASSPKGDHQPQHF; cdr3_nt: TGTGCCAGCAGCCCTAAGGGGGATCATCAGCCCCAGCATTTT
d_call: -; v_call: TRBV7-9; j_call: TRBJ1-6; clone_size: -; cdr3_aa: CASSQIVRLVSYNSPLHF; cdr3_nt: TGTGCCAGCAGCCAAATCGTCCGCCTAGTTTCCTATAATTCACCCCTCCACTTT
d_call: TRBD1; v_call: TRBV28; j_call: TRBJ2-7; clone_size: -; cdr3_aa: CASGRDRAYEQYF; cdr3_nt: TGTGCCAGCGGCCGGGACAGGGCCTACGAGCAGTACTTC
d_call: TRBD2; v_call: TRBV7-2; j_call: TRBJ2-7; clone_size: -; cdr3_aa: CASRPGLAGTNEQYF; cdr3_nt: TGTGCCAGCAGACCCGGACTAGCGGGCACAAACGAGCAGTACTTC
d_call: -; v_call: TRBV28; j_call: TRBJ2-2; clone_size: -; cdr3_aa: CASSLVLTPTGELFF; cdr3_nt: TGTGCCAGCAGTTTGGTTTTAACACCCACCGGGGAGCTGTTTTTT
d_call: -; v_call: TRBV29-1; j_call: TRBJ1-2; clone_size: -; cdr3_aa: CSVLQGNGYTF; cdr3_nt: TGCAGCGTTCTACAGGGTAACGGCTACACCTTC
d_call: -; v_call: TRBV7-6; j_call: TRBJ1-1; clone_size: -; cdr3_aa: CASSLGGGTMNTEAFF; cdr3_nt: TGTGCCAGCAGCTTAGGAGGGGGAACCATGAACACTGAAGCTTTCTTT
d_call: TRBD2; v_call: TRBV5-1; j_call: TRBJ2-5; clone_size: -; cdr3_aa: CASSLMGGGAAETQYF; cdr3_nt: TGCGCCAGCAGCTTAATGGGCGGGGGGGCGGCGGAGACCCAGTACTTC
d_call: TRBD2; v_call: TRBV13; j_call: TRBJ2-1; clone_size: -; cdr3_aa: CASSPPTSGRNEQFF; cdr3_nt: TGTGCCAGCAGCCCCCCGACGAGCGGGAGAAATGAGCAGTTCTTC
d_call: TRBD1; v_call: TRBV18; j_call: TRBJ2-7; clone_size: -; cdr3_aa: CASSPEPGQGYEQYF; cdr3_nt: TGTGCCAGCTCACCCGAACCGGGACAGGGCTACGAGCAGTACTTC
d_call: TRBD2; v_call: TRBV7-2; j_call: TRBJ2-7; clone_size: -; cdr3_aa: CASSPAGLAGGKHEQYF; cdr3_nt: TGTGCCAGCAGCCCAGCGGGACTAGCGGGAGGAAAACACGAGCAGTACTTC
d_call: -; v_call: TRBV7-2; j_call: TRBJ1-4; clone_size: -; cdr3_aa: CASSKEAGGGKLFF; cdr3_nt: TGTGCCAGCAGCAAGGAGGCAGGAGGCGGAAAACTGTTTTTT
d_call: TRBD2; v_call: TRBV9; j_call: TRBJ2-3; clone_size: -; cdr3_aa: CASSVGGGDTQYF; cdr3_nt: TGTGCCAGCAGCGTGGGGGGAGGGGATACGCAGTATTTT
d_call: TRBD1; v_call: TRBV28; j_call: TRBJ1-3; clone_size: -; cdr3_aa: CASIMGTAPGNTIYF; cdr3_nt: TGTGCCAGCATCATGGGGACAGCCCCTGGAAACACCATATATTTT
d_call: -; v_call: TRBV9; j_call: TRBJ2-7; clone_size: -; cdr3_aa: CASSPHPGRGYEQYF; cdr3_nt: TGTGCCAGCAGCCCGCACCCGGGACGGGGGTACGAGCAGTACTTC
d_call: TRBD1; v_call: TRBV7-9; j_call: TRBJ2-7; clone_size: -; cdr3_aa: CASSDRDFHEQYF; cdr3_nt: TGTGCCAGCAGCGACAGGGATTTCCACGAGCAGTACTTC
d_call: -; v_call: TRBV20-1; j_call: TRBJ2-7; clone_size: -; cdr3_aa: CSARQGNEQYF; cdr3_nt: TGCAGTGCTAGACAGGGCAACGAGCAGTACTTC
d_call: -; v_call: TRBV4-3; j_call: TRBJ2-1; clone_size: -; cdr3_aa: CASSQDPGSANEQFF; cdr3_nt: TGCGCCAGCAGCCAAGATCCCGGGAGTGCAAATGAGCAGTTCTTC
d_call: -; v_call: TRBV28; j_call: TRBJ2-7; clone_size: once; cdr3_aa: CASSWASSYEQYF; cdr3_nt: TGTGCCAGCAGTTGGGCCAGCTCCTACGAGCAGTACTTC
d_call: TRBD1; v_call: TRBV19; j_call: TRBJ1-1; clone_size: -; cdr3_aa: CASRVLDRDLYTEAFF; cdr3_nt: TGTGCCAGTAGGGTCCTGGACAGGGACCTCTACACTGAAGCTTTCTTT
d_call: -; v_call: TRBV14; j_call: TRBJ1-1; clone_size: -; cdr3_aa: CASSTNRNTEAFF; cdr3_nt: TGTGCCAGCAGTACGAACAGGAACACTGAAGCTTTCTTT
d_call: -; v_call: TRBV6-6; j_call: TRBJ2-1; clone_size: -; cdr3_aa: CASNQGQVITYNEQFF; cdr3_nt: TGTGCCAGCAATCAAGGCCAGGTTATTACCTACAATGAGCAGTTCTTC
d_call: -; v_call: TRBV2; j_call: TRBJ2-5; clone_size: -; cdr3_aa: CASSEDHRFISGETQYF; cdr3_nt: TGTGCCAGCAGTGAGGATCACAGGTTTATTTCTGGGGAGACCCAGTACTTC
d_call: TRBD2; v_call: TRBV19; j_call: TRBJ2-1; clone_size: -; cdr3_aa: CASSIMGGESSYNEQFF; cdr3_nt: TGTGCCAGTAGTATTATGGGGGGGGAGAGCTCCTACAATGAGCAGTTCTTC
d_call: TRBD1; v_call: TRBV4-3; j_call: TRBJ2-6; clone_size: -; cdr3_aa: CASSQDLGTGGAGANVLTF; cdr3_nt: TGCGCCAGCAGCCAAGATTTGGGGACAGGGGGCGCTGGGGCCAACGTCCTGACTTTC
d_call: TRBD2; v_call: TRBV5-1; j_call: TRBJ2-5; clone_size: -; cdr3_aa: CASSLGGGTQETQYF; cdr3_nt: TGCGCCAGCAGCTTGGGCGGGGGGACCCAAGAGACCCAGTACTTC
d_call: TRBD1; v_call: TRBV5-1; j_call: TRBJ2-1; clone_size: -; cdr3_aa: CASSVGQGAYNEQFF; cdr3_nt: TGCGCCAGCAGCGTTGGACAGGGGGCTTACAATGAGCAGTTCTTC
d_call: -; v_call: TRBV5-1; j_call: TRBJ1-2; clone_size: -; cdr3_aa: CASSSAPGLNYGYTF; cdr3_nt: TGCGCCAGCAGCTCCGCGCCGGGACTCAACTATGGCTACACCTTC
d_call: TRBD1; v_call: TRBV5-4; j_call: TRBJ2-4; clone_size: -; cdr3_aa: CASSLWDRGRNIQYF; cdr3_nt: TGTGCCAGCAGCCTTTGGGACAGGGGGAGAAACATTCAGTACTTC